The 12 T cell receptor beta chains reported below all come from one sample, sequenced in a study of T cell responses to AZD1222 COVID-19 vaccine. Using immunoSEQ multiplex PCR, the repertoire was profiled, and TCRdb retains in-frame clones only, with some absent. The sample yields about 140,000 clones, around 90% seen once. The sequenced sample was peripheral blood, obtained on day 0 of AZD1222 vaccination. The origin of the receptors is an adult in good health.

This clone was picked up a small number of times. The chain combines TRBV14 with TRBJ2-1; maybe TRBD2 (5 bases). V lost 1 base, J lost 5 bases, and 12 bases lay in between. CDR3 length: 15 amino acids. Germline CDR1 and CDR2: SGHDN and FVKESK. This CDR3 is CASSQGTRRDNEQFF. CDR3 DNA sequence: TGTGCCAGCAGCCAAGGGACTCGACGGGACAATGAGCAGTTCTTC. Full variable domain (rest looked up from reference TRBV14 and TRBJ2-1): EAGVTQFPSHSVIEKGQTVTLRCDPISGHDNLYWYRRVMGKEIKFLLHFVKESKQDESGMPNNRFLAERTGGTYSTLKVQPAELEDSGVYFCASSQGTRRDNEQFFGPGTRLTVL.

The chain carries TRBV27 and TRBJ2-7; tentatively, D is TRBD1 or TRBD2 (5 bases each). The V end was cut by 4 bases, the J end by 3 bases, with 16 bases between. CDR3 size: 15 residues. Germline CDR1 is MNHEY and CDR2 is SMNVEV (reference sequence). CDR3 loop: CASSSKPGRDYEQYF. In DNA, the CDR3 is TGTGCCAGCAGTTCGAAACCGGGACGGGACTACGAGCAGTACTTC.

The genes are TRBV4-2 and TRBJ2-5; perhaps TRBD2 as D (5 bases). Trimming took 3 bases from V and 4 from J, leaving 9 bases between them. The germline V gene encodes CDR1 LGHNA and CDR2 YNFKEQ. The CDR3 is made up of 13 amino acids. The CDR3: CASSQVRGETQYF. The CDR3, as DNA: TGTGCCAGCAGCCAGGTCCGGGGAGAGACCCAGTACTTC.

V is TRBV5-1 and J is TRBJ1-2; D is unclear. This CDR3 contains 14 residues. From germline, CDR1 is SGHRS and CDR2 YFSETQ. Between the trimmed V and J ends, which lost 4 bases and 4 bases, there was a span of 14 bases. The CDR3 reads CASSPDRASYGYTF. DNA for the CDR3: TGCGCCAGCAGCCCGGACCGAGCGAGCTATGGCTACACCTTC.

The rearrangement joins TRBV10-1 to TRBJ1-2, with no clear D. The germline CDR1 and CDR2 sequences are WNHNN and SYGVQD (reference sequence). Trimming took 3 bases from V and 5 from J, leaving 16 bases between them. The CDR3 consists of 15 residues. The CDR3 sequence: CASSDFRLGSYGYTF. For the CDR3, the DNA is TGCGCCAGCAGTGACTTCAGGTTGGGTTCGTATGGCTACACCTTC.

The chain carries TRBV6-1 and TRBJ1-3, with D possibly being TRBD1 (6 bases). Germline assignment: CDR1 MNHNS and CDR2 SASEGT. The germline V and J ends were trimmed by 1 base and 4 bases, with 11 bases remaining between them. This CDR3 spans 15 amino acids. The CDR3 DNA follows: TGTGCCAGCAGTGAAGTTTCGGGGGCCGGAAACACCATATATTTT. Translation gives CASSEVSGAGNTIYF.

The J gene is TRBJ1-4, the V gene TRBV3-1 (or the pseudogene TRBV3-2), with D possibly matching TRBD1 (5 bases). The length of the CDR3 is 14 residues. Trimming removed 4 bases at V and 4 bases at J, with 10 bases between. Germline V gene lookup returns CDR1 LGHDT and CDR2 YNNKEL (reference sequence). CDR3 sequence (DNA): TGTGCCAGCAGCCTGACAGTATTTAATGAAAAACTGTTTTTT. This gives the protein CASSLTVFNEKLFF.

V gene TRBV18 combines with J gene TRBJ1-1, with D possibly being TRBD1 (5 bases). V was shortened by 6 bases and J by 3 bases, with 11 bases between the two germline ends. The germline V gene encodes CDR1 KGHSH and CDR2 LQKENI. CDR3 length equals 13 residues. CDR3 nucleotide sequence: TGTGCCAGCTCCCACGACAGTTACACTGAAGCTTTCTTT. This codes for CASSHDSYTEAFF.

The chain couples TRBV12-3 or TRBV12-4 to TRBJ2-7; D unclear. The CDR3 consists of 12 residues. The V end lost 5 bases, the J end lost 2 bases, and 7 bases lay between the germline ends. CDR3 loop: CASSVLAYEQYF. Here the CDR3 DNA reads TGTGCCAGCAGTGTACTTGCCTACGAGCAGTACTTC.

This chain links TRBV19 with TRBJ1-5; no firm D call. Trimming removed 8 bases from V and 1 base from J, with 15 bases in between. The CDR3 consists of 15 residues. Germline CDR1 and CDR2: LNHDA and SQIVND (reference sequence). CDR3 amino acids: CASFGNQGSNQPQHF. DNA for the CDR3: TGTGCCAGTTTCGGGAATCAAGGGAGCAATCAGCCCCAGCATTTT.

The rearrangement uses TRBV27 and TRBJ1-1, with D possibly being TRBD1 (6 bases). V shed 2 bases and J shed 4 bases, with 20 bases lying between them. Germline assignment: CDR1 MNHEY and CDR2 SMNVEV (reference sequence). The CDR3 has 17 residues. In DNA, the CDR3 is TGTGCCAGCAGTTTAAGGGGGGGCATAGGCACGTCCACTGAAGCTTTCTTT. Its translation: CASSLRGGIGTSTEAFF.

This chain connects TRBV12-3 or TRBV12-4 to TRBJ1-1; D remains unclear. The CDR3 runs to 12 residues. V gave up 5 bases and J gave up 1 base, with 5 bases separating them. CDR3 residues: CASSPRNTEAFF. CDR3 nucleotide sequence: TGTGCCAGCAGTCCACGGAACACTGAAGCTTTCTTT.